The rows below give T cell receptor beta chains drawn from one sample of a study of blood T cell repertoires in COVID-19. This table comes from immunoSEQ multiplex PCR, and its TCRdb copy is limited to in-frame clones, with some not included. The repertoire includes about 100,000 clones, 91% of them detected once, and 2% to 2.5% sits in the top ten. The material sequenced was peripheral blood. These receptors all stem from a man aged 50 to 60 with active COVID-19. Both conserved end residues are part of each CDR3. D genes are given only for firm matches.

j_gene: TRBJ1-1
d_gene: NA
v_gene: TRBV27
CDR3aa: CASILGGAVSNTEAFF

j_gene: TRBJ1-2
d_gene: NA
v_gene: TRBV4-1
CDR3aa: CASSHQWEGLYGYTF

j_gene: TRBJ2-1
d_gene: TRBD2
v_gene: TRBV19
CDR3aa: CASSIGLAEYNEQFF

j_gene: TRBJ1-5
d_gene: NA
v_gene: TRBV7-8
CDR3aa: CASSLGARGNQPQHF

j_gene: TRBJ1-1
d_gene: TRBD1
v_gene: TRBV6-5
CDR3aa: CASSYAGGEGTEAFF

j_gene: TRBJ2-5
d_gene: NA
v_gene: TRBV25-1
CDR3aa: CATSEQEFLETQYF

j_gene: TRBJ2-1
d_gene: NA
v_gene: TRBV24-1
CDR3aa: CATSDSQANSYNEQFF

j_gene: TRBJ2-1
d_gene: NA
v_gene: TRBV6-2/TRBV6-3
CDR3aa: CASSYIAVQYNEQFF

j_gene: TRBJ2-1
d_gene: NA
v_gene: TRBV29-1
CDR3aa: CSVVGLPYNEQFF

j_gene: TRBJ1-1
d_gene: NA
v_gene: TRBV12-3/TRBV12-4
CDR3aa: CASSFAGLTEAFF

j_gene: TRBJ2-3
d_gene: NA
v_gene: TRBV11-3
CDR3aa: CASSLGAVDTQYF

j_gene: TRBJ2-1
d_gene: NA
v_gene: TRBV7-9
CDR3aa: CASSLGVGGSYNEQFF

j_gene: TRBJ2-1
d_gene: NA
v_gene: TRBV11-3
CDR3aa: CASSSEGLAYNEQFF

j_gene: TRBJ2-3
d_gene: NA
v_gene: TRBV7-9
CDR3aa: CASSPPSGDTQYF

j_gene: TRBJ1-2
d_gene: NA
v_gene: TRBV7-3
CDR3aa: CASSPGRGVYGYTF

j_gene: TRBJ2-5
d_gene: TRBD2
v_gene: TRBV7-9
CDR3aa: CASTQAGGQETQYF

j_gene: TRBJ2-3
d_gene: NA
v_gene: TRBV12-5
CDR3aa: CATMGGSTDTQYF

j_gene: TRBJ2-7
d_gene: TRBD1
v_gene: TRBV9
CDR3aa: CASSLLGQGEEQYF

j_gene: TRBJ1-1
d_gene: TRBD1
v_gene: TRBV24-1
CDR3aa: CATSGTGRRTEAFF

j_gene: TRBJ1-2
d_gene: TRBD1
v_gene: TRBV11-2
CDR3aa: CASSLRVPGGDGYTF

j_gene: TRBJ1-4
d_gene: NA
v_gene: TRBV6-5
CDR3aa: CASSYSRENEKLFF

j_gene: TRBJ1-6
d_gene: NA
v_gene: TRBV5-6
CDR3aa: CASSLSSSSYNSPLHF

j_gene: TRBJ2-2
d_gene: TRBD1
v_gene: TRBV5-1
CDR3aa: CASSQRTGGATGELFF

j_gene: TRBJ1-6
d_gene: TRBD1
v_gene: TRBV6-4
CDR3aa: CASSVGTGGSPLHF

j_gene: TRBJ2-3
d_gene: NA
v_gene: TRBV7-9
CDR3aa: CASSTQIGTRTDTQYF

j_gene: TRBJ2-3
d_gene: NA
v_gene: TRBV12-3/TRBV12-4
CDR3aa: CASSFPFEAQYF

j_gene: TRBJ2-2
d_gene: TRBD2
v_gene: TRBV27
CDR3aa: CASSIPLSGGKNTGELFF

j_gene: TRBJ1-3
d_gene: NA
v_gene: TRBV19
CDR3aa: CASSIGGTPSGNTIYF

j_gene: TRBJ1-4
d_gene: TRBD1
v_gene: TRBV7-9
CDR3aa: CASSRGQGNEKLFF

j_gene: TRBJ2-2
d_gene: NA
v_gene: TRBV2
CDR3aa: CASRDGGPGELFF

j_gene: TRBJ2-7
d_gene: NA
v_gene: TRBV10-1
CDR3aa: CASTRINVTHEQYF

j_gene: TRBJ2-2
d_gene: NA
v_gene: TRBV7-2
CDR3aa: CASSSGGVATGELFF

j_gene: TRBJ2-4
d_gene: NA
v_gene: TRBV7-9
CDR3aa: CASSLGQGADIQYF

j_gene: TRBJ2-2
d_gene: TRBD2
v_gene: TRBV28
CDR3aa: CASRPGLARTGELFF

j_gene: TRBJ2-1
d_gene: TRBD2
v_gene: TRBV5-4
CDR3aa: CASSVGLANNEQFF

j_gene: TRBJ1-2
d_gene: NA
v_gene: TRBV11-2
CDR3aa: CASSLAAGAANYGYTF

j_gene: TRBJ2-1
d_gene: TRBD1
v_gene: TRBV27
CDR3aa: CASSPDRTLYNEQFF

j_gene: TRBJ2-2
d_gene: TRBD2
v_gene: TRBV11-2
CDR3aa: CASRQGARSGRANTGELFF

j_gene: TRBJ2-1
d_gene: TRBD1
v_gene: TRBV18
CDR3aa: CASVRDRGFNEQFF

j_gene: TRBJ2-3
d_gene: NA
v_gene: TRBV4-1
CDR3aa: CASSQERADTQYF

j_gene: TRBJ2-3
d_gene: TRBD2
v_gene: TRBV5-6
CDR3aa: CASSLLAGGSDTQYF

j_gene: TRBJ2-7
d_gene: NA
v_gene: TRBV18
CDR3aa: CASSPPGSTYEQYF

j_gene: TRBJ2-1
d_gene: NA
v_gene: TRBV6-1
CDR3aa: CASSDGQSSYNEQFF

j_gene: TRBJ2-5
d_gene: TRBD1
v_gene: TRBV19
CDR3aa: CASSTRGETQYF

j_gene: TRBJ2-5
d_gene: NA
v_gene: TRBV19
CDR3aa: CASRIADQETQYF

j_gene: TRBJ2-1
d_gene: TRBD2
v_gene: TRBV19
CDR3aa: CASSISSGRIYNEQFF

j_gene: TRBJ1-1
d_gene: NA
v_gene: TRBV5-4
CDR3aa: CASSLDRILATEAFF

j_gene: TRBJ1-2
d_gene: NA
v_gene: TRBV6-5
CDR3aa: CASSPGGTAGYTF

j_gene: TRBJ1-1
d_gene: TRBD1
v_gene: TRBV6-4
CDR3aa: CASSDSNRGNTEAFF

j_gene: TRBJ2-2
d_gene: TRBD2
v_gene: TRBV7-2
CDR3aa: CASSLVGGTLGELFF

j_gene: TRBJ2-5
d_gene: NA
v_gene: TRBV6-2/TRBV6-3
CDR3aa: CASSSRLVKETQYF

j_gene: TRBJ2-3
d_gene: NA
v_gene: TRBV5-5
CDR3aa: CASILAISLDTQYF

j_gene: TRBJ1-1
d_gene: NA
v_gene: TRBV10-2
CDR3aa: CASSENTNTEAFF

j_gene: TRBJ1-1
d_gene: TRBD1
v_gene: TRBV28
CDR3aa: CASDRGIGNTEAFF

j_gene: TRBJ2-6
d_gene: NA
v_gene: TRBV4-2
CDR3aa: CASSQVAGAGANVLAF

j_gene: TRBJ2-6
d_gene: NA
v_gene: TRBV2
CDR3aa: CASRIGDSGANVLTF